A single sample gave rise to the 3 T cell receptor beta chains below, sequenced in a study of blood T cell repertoires in COVID-19. Generated by immunoSEQ multiplex PCR, the TCRdb table keeps only in-frame clones and is missing some. The table lists around 700,000 clones, over 80% of them singletons. The source material was peripheral blood. All receptors derive from a woman in her late teens or twenties with acute or convalescent COVID-19.

This rearrangement joins TRBV5-1 to TRBJ2-2; 7 nucleotides align to TRBD1. The V and J ends lost 4 bases and 5 bases, in that order; junction bases with no gene match: 5. CDR3 length: 14 residues. CDR1 and CDR2 from the germline V gene are SGHRS and YFSETQ. The CDR3 reads CASSPGQETGELFF. The CDR3 DNA is TGCGCCAGCAGCCCAGGACAGGAGACCGGGGAGCTGTTTTTT.

As regards this clone: This sample also contains other DNA sequences that code for the same CDR3. The genes are TRBV7-9 and TRBJ1-2; unclear D gene. The V gene's germline CDR1 is SEHNR and CDR2 FQNEAQ (reference sequence). V was cut by 1 base and J by 7 bases, with 7 bases left in between. The length of the CDR3 is 12 residues. The CDR3 nucleotides read TGTGCCAGCAGCTTAGGTGGAGGTGGCTACACCTTC. Translated, it gives CASSLGGGGYTF.

This chain uses TRBV5-6 with TRBJ1-5; maybe TRBD1 (5 bases). The germline V gene has CDR1 SGHDT and CDR2 YYEEEE. The CDR3 contains 13 residues. V was shortened by 6 bases and J by 7 bases, with 14 bases between the two germline ends. CDR3 sequence (DNA): TGTGCCAGCACCTTCGGGGGGGGACAGCCCCAGCATTTT. Its protein is CASTFGGGQPQHF.